One sample yielded the 11 T cell receptor beta chains listed below, sequenced in a study of regulatory T cells in long-lasting Graves disease. For TCR beta, libraries came from iRepertoire HTBI primers and Arm-PCR of CDR3 regions. TCRdb passed the multiplex PCR reads through MiXCR, listing each CDR3 protein once. The table has about 620,000 distinct CDR3 sequences, roughly 15% seen once; the top ten hold roughly 18%. Stated time point: newly diagnosed GD, antithyroid drugs for less than 3 months. RNA from PBMCs was the source of the TCR library. These data were also filed under a second study, of T cells in Graves' hyperthyroidism and ophthalmopathy.

Sequenced here: peripheral blood mononuclear cells (PBMCs), sampled at new diagnosis, from a patient treated with antithyroid drugs. The receptors shown here come from a young woman with Graves disease.

The genes are TRBV7-9 and TRBJ1-6; perhaps TRBD1 as D (5 bases). Germline V gives CDR1 SEHNR, CDR2 FQNEAQ (reference sequence). The CDR3 length is 19 residues. Trimming removed 4 bases at V and 7 bases at J, with 26 bases between. Written as DNA, the CDR3 is TGTGCCAGCAGCTCGGGCCCCTTGGACATTTACATCCCCAATTCACCCCTCCACTTT. This sequence encodes CASSSGPLDIYIPNSPLHF. Full variable domain (remainder filled in from reference TRBV7-9 and TRBJ1-6): DTGVSQNPRHKITKRGQNVTFRCDPISEHNRLYWYRQTLGQGPEFLTYFQNEAQLEKSRLLSDRFSAERPKGSFSTLEIQRTEQGDSAMYLCASSSGPLDIYIPNSPLHFGNGTRLTVT.

The table lists this clonotype with many counts. The chain couples TRBV7-2 to TRBJ2-1; 11 bases line up with TRBD2. The V gene's germline CDR1 is SGHTA and CDR2 FQGNSA. The CDR3 length is 14 residues. The trim removed 3 bases at V and 7 bases at J, leaving 2 bases unmatched. The CDR3 bases are TGTGCCAGCAGCTTGACTAGCGGGACAAATGAGCAGTTCTTC. As protein: CASSLTSGTNEQFF. The full variable domain, with the rest looked up from reference TRBV7-2 and TRBJ2-1, is GAGVSQSPSNKVTEKGKDVELRCDPISGHTALYWYRQSLGQGLEFLIYFQGNSAPDKSGLPSDRFSAERTGGSVSTLTIQRTQQEDSAVYLCASSLTSGTNEQFFGPGTRLTVL.

This clonotype was observed a few times. The gene calls are TRBV11-2 and TRBJ2-5; D unresolved. CDR1 SGHAT and CDR2 FQNNGV come from the germline V gene. V was cut by 6 bases and J by 3 bases, with 14 bases left in between. The CDR3 loop spans 14 amino acids. Here the CDR3 DNA reads TGTGCCAGCAGTCCGGGCTCCACCGAAGAGACCCAGTACTTC. Translation gives CASSPGSTEETQYF.

The chain links TRBV29-1 to TRBJ1-2; a weak D match, TRBD1 (5 bases). Trimming removed 1 base at V and 1 base at J, with 10 bases between. The CDR3 totals 14 residues. The germline CDR1 and CDR2 sequences are SQVTM and ANQGSEA. The CDR3 coding sequence is TGCAGCGTTGAAGTGACAGAAGATAACTATGGCTACACCTTC. Its protein is CSVEVTEDNYGYTF.

This clonotype has a handful of counts. This chain joins TRBV30 and TRBJ2-7; 7 bases fit TRBD1. This CDR3 comprises 12 residues. V lost 5 bases, J lost 1 base, and 2 bases stayed unmatched. CDR1 and CDR2 from the germline V gene are GTSNPN and SVGIG (reference sequence). The CDR3 region has the DNA TGTGCCTGGGGGGACAGATCCTACGAGCAGTACTTC. This codes for CAWGDRSYEQYF.

This clonotype was seen repeatedly, ten times or more. The rearrangement uses TRBV6-1 and TRBJ2-1; TRBD2 agrees at 14 bases. This CDR3 is 19 amino acids long. J lost 5 bases, V lost 6 bases, and 15 bases had no gene match. The germline CDR1 and CDR2 sequences are MNHNS and SASEGT. As DNA, the CDR3 is TGTGCCAGCAGGCGTCTAGACCCGATGACTAGCGGGAGGGACAATGAGCAGTTCTTC. It translates to CASRRLDPMTSGRDNEQFF.

This clonotype was recorded only once. One end of the junction varies from germline; a read error may be responsible. The gene calls are TRBV18 and TRBJ2-5, with no clear D. Per the germline V gene, CDR1 is KGHSH and CDR2 is LQKENI. CDR3 length: 13 residues. CDR3 in amino acids: CAGSPPSKETQYF. The CDR3 bases are TGTGCCGGCTCACCACCGAGTAAAGAGACCCAGTACTTC.

The sample holds many counts of this clonotype. A junction boundary mismatches the germline segment, possibly from a read error. V and J are TRBV27 and TRBJ1-2, with a tentative D call TRBD1 (5 bases). The CDR3 totals 9 residues. Germline loops: CDR1 MNHEY, CDR2 SMNVEV (reference sequence). CDR3 sequence (DNA): TGTGCCAGCAGTCCCCACAGGAACTTC. Translated, it gives CASSPHRNF.

The chain recombines TRBV6-1 with TRBJ2-1; TRBD2 agrees at 10 bases. Germline assignment: CDR1 MNHNS and CDR2 SASEGT. This CDR3 has 16 amino acids. With V trimmed by 7 bases and J by 1 base, 7 bases remained unmatched. CDR3 sequence: CASTSQLAGSYNEQFF. The CDR3, as DNA: TGTGCCAGCACCTCCCAACTAGCGGGGTCCTACAATGAGCAGTTCTTC.

This clonotype was found many times. The chain is built from TRBV20-1 and TRBJ1-6; the D gene is possibly TRBD1 (5 bases). The CDR3 length is 13 residues. Trimming took off 2 bases at V and 9 bases at J, with 11 bases between the two ends. Germline V CDR1 and CDR2: DFQATT, SNEGSKA (reference sequence). The CDR3 spells CSARLTDSSPLHF. Written as DNA, the CDR3 is TGCAGTGCTAGACTGACAGATTCTTCACCCCTCCACTTT.

The sample holds many counts of this clonotype. J is TRBJ2-7 and V is TRBV7-2, with TRBD2 identical over 8 bases. The J segment lost 5 bases and the V segment lost 6 bases, leaving 15 bases of the junction unmatched. This CDR3 region has 16 residues. Germline values: CDR1 SGHTA, CDR2 FQGNSA. The chain's CDR3 is CASSPYGSGSVHEQYF. The CDR3 bases are TGTGCCAGCAGTCCCTACGGGAGCGGGAGTGTCCACGAGCAGTACTTC.